Detailed here is one T cell receptor (beta chain). Its antigen is not yet known. One base away there is no much larger clone; base qualities are not given. This record comes from a study of shared clonotypes between healthy human individuals (dated by TCRdb to the early 2020s). Some background on the complete study: The cohort included a few men and two women between 18 and 49 years of age. For each donor, CD4 naive and CD4 memory were each given three plates, CD8 naive was given two plates, and CD8 memory was given one plate. Blood TCR repertoires of several healthy adults were deeply sequenced to estimate repertoire size and the extent of clonotype sharing between individuals. Libraries were prepared and TCR repertoires were sequenced by different laboratories using diverse techniques, in order to increase sequencing depth and limit assay-specific biases. Each donor's leukapheresis produced roughly between about 0.85 and 10 billion PBMCs.

The research as a whole found: Naive subsets generally had larger estimated clonotype richness than memory subsets did. The small number of donors limited the genetic and exposure-history diversity represented. Clonotypes shared by all four sorted-subset donors showed higher generation probabilities than non-shared clonotypes. Sampling was restricted to blood, and TCR repertoires in tissues likely differ from the TCR repertoires found in blood. Even with the large sequencing depth, rarefaction of the sorted-subset datasets indicated that sequencing was incomplete. Sharing across four donors was observed for approximately 5% of naive CD4, 3.5% of naive CD8, 2.3% of memory CD4, and roughly 0.4% of memory CD8 clonotypes. Pairwise subsampling led to the expectation that sequencing depth would affect the degree of clonotype sharing among donors.

Using the deep immunoSEQ assay, multiplex PCR amplified TCR CDR3 regions from genomic DNA. Extracted genomic DNA from each cell subset was distributed evenly across all wells of several immunoSEQ 96-well plates, and each plate was treated as a replicate. For sorted subsets, 200 to 250 ng of genomic DNA, equivalent to 25,000 to 30,000 T cell genomes, went into each replicate PCR. Purified libraries were quantified with a Qubit 3.0 fluorometer, sized on a Bioanalyzer 2100, and re-quantified with the KAPA Library Quantification kit. Each immunoSEQ 96-well plate was sequenced on its own single-read 150-cycle Illumina NextSeq 550 flow cell. The source study handled its data this way. The immunoSEQ output contained only junctional sequences without quality scores, so filtering could not match that applied to full-length reads. To assign V/J genes and CDR3, sequences were annotated against IMGT germline references using PyIR, a Python wrapper for IgBLAST v1.9. Any read was removed if the V/J assignment was weak (E-value above 1e-6), the CDR3 was missing, or the read contained stop codons, out-of-frame junctions, or ambiguous translated residues. V3J clonotypes were defined by identical inferred V gene, J gene, and CDR3 amino acid sequence. The percentage overlap between two repertoires was calculated by dividing the number of shared unique clonotypes by the size of the smaller repertoire. RTK rarefaction, the Chao1 estimator, and Recon v2.1 estimates of unobserved clonotypes were used to assess repertoire richness. Generation probabilities for all TCRbeta clonotypes obtained by the gDNA method from a handful of donors were computed using OLGA. The immuneACCESS repertoire file appears here via TCRdb, limited to in-frame rearrangements. These files lack a portion of the clones; in checked studies, under half of the deficit traces to unresolved V genes, and the cause of the others is not known. The DNA was the basis for D and trimming; V, J and clone size are from that table. The table for this sample lists 1.5 million to 2.5 million clones; approximately 94% of them were counted only once. The biggest ten clones account for approximately 1% of the sample.

CD8 naive samples consisted of CD45RO-negative cells that were positively selected for CCR7, yielding a CD45RA+CCR7+ population without TemRA cells. The donors were healthy, HIV-negative adults with no recently reported acute infections or vaccinations. All donors were Caucasian adults living in Nashville, Tennessee, USA. Blood was obtained by leukapheresis, after which PBMCs were separated by Ficoll-Histopaque density gradient centrifugation and cryopreserved in liquid nitrogen vapor phase. Analytical flow cytometry was used to check the purity and quantity of each magnetically sorted T cell population. From each sorted fraction, genomic DNA was isolated and quantified by UV absorbance on a Nanodrop 2000c. What was sequenced was naive CD8+ T cells sorted from blood. The cell subset or site label here, explained by the study, means: CD45RA+CCR7+. This sequence was found in a man younger than 35 in good health.

The DNA sequence reads TGCGCCAGCAGCCAGGGCAATGAGCAGTTCTTC. This yields the protein CASSQGNEQFF. Recombination linked TRBV5-1 to TRBJ2-1; TRBD1 is perhaps the D gene, given 5 matching bases. The V and J ends are trimmed by 4 bases and 6 bases, leaving 5 bases between them. The CDR3 goes from the cysteine to the phenylalanine over 11 residues. The retained sequence is limited to the CDR3, 33 bases, with the frame set at the first base. Via the germline V gene, CDR1 is SGHRS and CDR2 YFSETQ.